The 3 T cell receptor beta chains below all came from one sample that was sequenced in a study of cytomegalovirus exposure and HLA in healthy donors. The PCR used 60 Vbeta and 13 Jbeta primers. Some clones are missing from TCRdb's copy, which holds only in-frame ones; the method was immunoSEQ multiplex PCR. The table includes 170,000 or so clones, 75% to 85% detected once. Specimen: PBMCs. Every receptor here comes from a woman aged 55 to 70 in good health and CMV-seropositive.

This clone occurred once. The chain joins TRBV6-1 to TRBJ1-1; D remains ambiguous. The V and J ends lost 5 bases and 4 bases respectively, with 17 bases between them. Germline V CDR1 and CDR2: MNHNS, SASEGT. This CDR3 has 15 amino acids. The CDR3 DNA sequence: TGTGCCAGCAGTATCCACGGGGAGTCTAGCACTGAAGCTTTCTTT. This sequence encodes CASSIHGESSTEAFF.

This clone showed up just once. The chain recombines TRBV2 with TRBJ2-2; D is possibly TRBD1 (5 bases). CDR1 SNHLY and CDR2 FYNNEI come from the germline V gene. The CDR3 loop spans 18 amino acids. V was cut by 0 bases and J by 0 bases, with 14 bases left in between. The CDR3 loop reads CASSEALGRATNTGELFF. The CDR3 DNA reads TGTGCCAGCAGTGAAGCGCTGGGCAGGGCGACGAACACCGGGGAGCTGTTTTTT.

This clone was picked up a small number of times. V usage is TRBV7-3 and J usage is TRBJ2-2; the D gene is possibly TRBD2 (6 bases). The CDR3 has 15 amino acids. V dropped 2 bases and J dropped 6 bases, with 13 bases sitting between them. Germline lookup yields CDR1 SGHTA and CDR2 FQGTGA. The CDR3 DNA follows: TGTGCCAGCAGCTTAGGCTCTCTAGCGTCCGGGGAGCTGTTTTTT. Protein: CASSLGSLASGELFF. Filled out from reference TRBV7-3 and TRBJ2-2, the complete variable domain reads GAGVSQTPSNKVTEKGKYVELRCDPISGHTALYWYRQSLGQGPEFLIYFQGTGAADDSGLPNDRFFAVRPEGSVSTLKIQRTERGDSAVYLCASSLGSLASGELFFGEGSRLTVL.